The rows below give T cell receptor beta chains drawn from one sample of a study of blood T cell repertoires in COVID-19. The table came from immunoSEQ multiplex PCR; TCRdb's copy has only in-frame clones and leaves some out. The table includes approximately 220,000 clones, more than 85% detected once. Specimen: peripheral blood. These receptors were taken from a man aged 60-69 years with acute or convalescent COVID-19. Each CDR3 is given with its conserved first and last residue. A D gene is named only where the DNA matches it firmly. Clone size is shown for a subset of rows, as once, few, many or a class of expanded clone.

CDR3 | DNA | length | J | V | size | D
CASNLGGQNNEQFF | TGTGCCAGCAACTTGGGGGGGCAAAACAATGAGCAGTTCTTC | 14 | TRBJ2-1 | TRBV7-3 | once | .
CASRQGTANSPLHF | TGCGCCAGCAGACAGGGGACGGCCAATTCACCCCTCCACTTT | 14 | TRBJ1-6 | TRBV5-1 | few | TRBD1
CSLGQGARNTQYF | TGCAGCCTGGGACAGGGGGCGAGAAATACGCAGTATTTT | 13 | TRBJ2-3 | TRBV29-1 | . | TRBD1
CASSPARRQGDGYGYTF | TGTGCCAGCAGTCCAGCTCGTAGGCAGGGTGACGGCTATGGCTACACCTTC | 17 | TRBJ1-2 | TRBV27 | . | .
CASSTLAGGRETQYF | TGCGCCAGCAGCACCCTAGCGGGGGGGAGGGAGACCCAGTACTTC | 15 | TRBJ2-5 | TRBV4-1 | once | TRBD2
CASSLVGRQGVDGYTF | TGCGCCAGCAGCTTGGTGGGGAGGCAAGGGGTGGATGGCTACACCTTC | 16 | TRBJ1-2 | TRBV5-1 | . | .
CASSLTREREQYF | TGTGCCAGCAGCTTAACCAGGGAACGCGAGCAGTACTTC | 13 | TRBJ2-7 | TRBV7-2 | once | .
CASSLDETRMNTEAFF | TGTGCCAGCAGCTTGGATGAGACAAGGATGAACACTGAAGCTTTCTTT | 16 | TRBJ1-1 | TRBV5-4 | few | .
CASSEGGGYTDTQYF | TGTGCCAGCAGTGAAGGCGGGGGATACACAGATACGCAGTATTTT | 15 | TRBJ2-3 | TRBV6-4 | once | TRBD2
CASSQNRGGYGYTF | TGTGCCAGCAGCCAAAACAGGGGGGGGTATGGCTACACCTTC | 14 | TRBJ1-2 | TRBV3-1/TRBV3-2 | . | TRBD1
CASSEPGRGRSNQPQHF | TGTGCCAGCAGTGAACCGGGCAGGGGGAGAAGCAATCAGCCCCAGCATTTT | 17 | TRBJ1-5 | TRBV6-1 | . | TRBD1
CSARAGGGGETQYF | TGCAGCGCCCGGGCGGGCGGGGGAGGAGAGACCCAGTACTTC | 14 | TRBJ2-5 | TRBV29-1 | . | TRBD2
CASSGWSNTEAFF | TGTGCCAGCAGTGGTTGGAGTAACACTGAAGCTTTCTTT | 13 | TRBJ1-1 | TRBV27 | . | .
CASSRASGSVEETQYF | TGCGCCAGCAGCCGGGCAAGTGGGAGTGTAGAAGAGACCCAGTACTTC | 16 | TRBJ2-5 | TRBV4-1 | once | .
CASSLAHRGYEQYF | TGTGCCAGCAGCTTAGCCCACAGGGGATACGAGCAGTACTTC | 14 | TRBJ2-7 | TRBV7-8 | . | TRBD1
CASSYSIGQGETQYF | TGTGCCAGCAGTTACTCGATTGGGCAAGGAGAGACCCAGTACTTC | 15 | TRBJ2-5 | TRBV6-5 | . | .
CASNVPDRLREQYF | TGTGCCAGCAACGTCCCGGACAGACTTCGCGAGCAGTACTTC | 14 | TRBJ2-7 | TRBV6-5 | . | .
CASRPGQGLFYEQYF | TGTGCCAGCAGACCCGGACAGGGATTGTTCTACGAGCAGTACTTC | 15 | TRBJ2-7 | TRBV27 | . | TRBD1
CASSETQGDSGNTIYF | TGTGCCAGCAGTGAGACACAGGGGGATTCTGGAAACACCATATATTTT | 16 | TRBJ1-3 | TRBV6-1 | . | TRBD1
CASTKERGSSLYEQYF | TGTGCCAGCACCAAAGAGAGAGGCTCGAGCCTCTACGAGCAGTACTTC | 16 | TRBJ2-7 | TRBV7-8 | . | .
CATSRFQGGVDTEAFF | TGTGCCACCAGCAGATTTCAGGGAGGTGTTGACACTGAAGCTTTCTTT | 16 | TRBJ1-1 | TRBV15 | many | .
CSVLTGGFTEAFF | TGCAGCGTTTTGACAGGGGGGTTCACTGAAGCTTTCTTT | 13 | TRBJ1-1 | TRBV29-1 | once | TRBD1
CASRPTGAWEKLFF | TGTGCCAGCAGACCCACAGGGGCTTGGGAAAAACTGTTTTTT | 14 | TRBJ1-4 | TRBV6-5 | . | TRBD1
CASSLGSGQRYSPLHF | TGTGCCAGCAGCTTAGGGTCGGGACAGCGGTATTCACCCCTCCACTTT | 16 | TRBJ1-6 | TRBV11-1 | . | TRBD1
CATLTAGPLFYEQYF | TGTGCCACCTTGACAGCGGGGCCTCTATTCTACGAGCAGTACTTC | 15 | TRBJ2-7 | TRBV7-9 | . | TRBD2
CASSLTQGASKNIQYF | TGCGCCAGCAGCTTAACACAGGGGGCTTCCAAAAACATTCAGTACTTC | 16 | TRBJ2-4 | TRBV5-1 | . | TRBD1
CSTSGSTDTQYF | TGCAGCACCAGCGGAAGCACAGATACGCAGTATTTT | 12 | TRBJ2-3 | TRBV29-1 | . | .
CASSELTDTQYF | TGTGCCAGCAGTGAACTCACAGATACGCAGTATTTT | 12 | TRBJ2-3 | TRBV25-1 | . | .
CASSGNPAYEQYF | TGTGCCAGCAGCGGTAACCCAGCCTACGAGCAGTACTTC | 13 | TRBJ2-7 | TRBV7-9 | . | .
CASGPEWNTEAFF | TGTGCCAGCGGTCCAGAATGGAACACTGAAGCTTTCTTT | 13 | TRBJ1-1 | TRBV2 | . | .
CASSPPERNREAFF | TGTGCCAGCTCACCACCGGAGAGGAACCGTGAAGCTTTCTTT | 14 | TRBJ1-1 | TRBV18 | . | .
CASRTNEKLFF | TGTGCCAGCCGAACTAATGAAAAACTGTTTTTT | 11 | TRBJ1-4 | TRBV6-5 | . | .
CASSQGRGTSSSIQYF | TGTGCCAGCAGCCAAGGCCGAGGGACTAGCTCTAGCATTCAGTACTTC | 16 | TRBJ2-4 | TRBV7-9 | . | TRBD2
CASEDRGYPEAFF | TGTGCCAGTGAGGACAGGGGCTATCCTGAAGCTTTCTTT | 13 | TRBJ1-1 | TRBV19 | . | TRBD1
CASSYSYGYTF | TGTGCCAGCAGCTACAGCTATGGCTACACCTTC | 11 | TRBJ1-2 | TRBV3-1/TRBV3-2 | . | .
CASSLRGGRGTDTQYF | TGTGCCAGCAGCTTACGGGGGGGCCGGGGGACAGATACGCAGTATTTT | 16 | TRBJ2-3 | TRBV7-2 | . | TRBD2
CASSQGYSANYEQYF | TGCGCCAGCAGCCAAGGGTATAGCGCGAACTACGAGCAGTACTTC | 15 | TRBJ2-7 | TRBV4-3 | . | .
CASSSQGPPNTEAFF | TGCGCCAGCAGCTCACAGGGGCCACCGAACACTGAAGCTTTCTTT | 15 | TRBJ1-1 | TRBV5-1 | . | TRBD1
CASSRDRAAKAFF | TGTGCCAGCAGCAGGGACAGGGCAGCCAAAGCTTTCTTT | 13 | TRBJ1-1 | TRBV6-5 | . | TRBD1
CASSLPGLAGSEQYF | TGTGCCAGCAGCTTACCGGGACTAGCGGGGTCCGAGCAGTACTTC | 15 | TRBJ2-7 | TRBV7-2 | . | TRBD2
CASSFGGQGTDTQYF | TGCGCCAGCAGCTTTGGGGGACAGGGGACAGATACGCAGTATTTT | 15 | TRBJ2-3 | TRBV5-1 | . | TRBD1
CASSLARGETQYF | TGTGCCAGCAGTTTAGCCCGAGGAGAGACCCAGTACTTC | 13 | TRBJ2-5 | TRBV27 | . | .